This T cell receptor (beta chain) was documented in a study of CD8+ T cells in alopecia areata. Study results and caveats: On tofacitinib, scalp clonality and expanded CD8+ clones among top 100 fell significantly. Scalp lesions, especially in alopecia totalis/universalis, had higher clonality than normal scalp.

From germline, CDR1 is LGHNA and CDR2 YSLEER. This CDR3 is built from 18 residues. Trimming removed 0 bases from V and 0 bases from J, with 17 bases in between. The treatment here: oral pan-JAK inhibitor, 5-10 mg twice daily. This clone was seen once. The antigen is not known. As the sequencing template, cDNA was produced by extracting RNA and reverse transcribing it. Using immunoSEQ multiplex PCR, the repertoire was profiled, and TCRdb retains in-frame clones only, with some absent. The sample lists tens of thousands of clones; 70% to 85% were seen once. This specimen consisted of CD8+ T cells sorted from blood, obtained at week 44, from a patient treated with tofacitinib. The gene calls are TRBV4-3 and TRBJ1-2; D might be TRBD1 (6 bases). This receptor was identified in a human donor with alopecia areata. CDR3 DNA: TGCGCCAGCAGCCAAGATTCAGGGGCTCACGTACCTAACTATGGCTACACCTTC. Translating it yields CASSQDSGAHVPNYGYTF.